Listed below are T cell receptor beta chains from one sample, sequenced in a study of T cell repertoires in cytomegalovirus infection. These receptors have no known antigen. TCRdb re-called the reads through MiXCR, storing one row per CDR3 protein. The table shows around 55,000 distinct CDR3 sequences, with more than 15% occurring only once. The sequences come from CD8+ T cells from cultured PBMCs, collected from culture after CMV antigen stimulation. These receptors came from a human donor in good health (CMV status not recorded). Some clones in this sample may be carry-over from other donors' samples. The CDR3 runs from the conserved cysteine through the conserved F or W. D genes are given only for firm matches. Clone size is shown for a subset of rows, as once, few, many or a class of expanded clone.

>TRBJ2-7|-|-|TRBV10-3
TGTGCCATCATGGCCGGCTACGAGCAGTACTTC
CAIMAGYEQYF
>TRBJ1-1|few|-|TRBV12-5
TGTGCTAGTGGTTTGGGGCCTCTGGGCCTCTGGGACACTGAAGCTTTCTTT
CASGLGPLGLWDTEAFF
>TRBJ2-2|few|TRBD2|TRBV15
TGTGCCACCAGCGATCTAGCGGTCACCGGGGAGCTGTTTTTT
CATSDLAVTGELFF
>TRBJ1-5|-|-|TRBV7-2
TGTGCCAGCAGCTTAGCACCGTATAGCAATCAGCCCCAGCATTTT
CASSLAPYSNQPQHF
>TRBJ2-7|many|TRBD2|TRBV20-1
TGCAGTGCTAGAGAAGCCGGGAGGACCTACGAGCAGTACTTC
CSAREAGRTYEQYF
>TRBJ1-5|few|-|TRBV19
TGTGCCAGTAGAGTGGGGGCAAGGCCCCAGCATTTT
CASRVGARPQHF
>TRBJ2-7|-|TRBD2|TRBV6-8
TGTGCCAGCAGTGTCACTAGCGGGAGGGCACCTTACGAGCAGTACTTC
CASSVTSGRAPYEQYF
>TRBJ2-1|many|TRBD2|TRBV19
TGTGCCAGTAGTGATAAGGGAGGGCCGTACAATGAGCAGTTCTTC
CASSDKGGPYNEQFF
>TRBJ1-5|few|-|TRBV7-6
TGTGCCAGCAGCTCCTACGGTACCAATCAGCCCCAGCATTTT
CASSSYGTNQPQHF
>TRBJ2-1|few|TRBD2|TRBV12-5
TGTGCTAGTGGTTTCGGGACTAGCGGGAAATGGGTCAATGAGCAGTTCTTC
CASGFGTSGKWVNEQFF
>TRBJ2-7|few|TRBD1|TRBV10-2
TGCGCCAGCAGTGGAACAGGGGGCTTGGTCGAGCAGTACTTC
CASSGTGGLVEQYF
>TRBJ2-7|-|-|TRBV27
TGTGCCAGCAGTTTTGGTTTGGGCGGAACCTACGAGCAGTACTTC
CASSFGLGGTYEQYF
>TRBJ1-5|few|-|TRBV28
TGTGCCAGCAGTCCCAACAACAACAGTCAGCCCCAGCATTTT
CASSPNNNSQPQHF
>TRBJ2-5|-|TRBD1|TRBV5-4
TGTGCCAGCAGCCTACAGGGGAAAGAAGAGACCCAGTACTTC
CASSLQGKEETQYF
>TRBJ1-1|-|-|TRBV19
TGTGCCAGTAGTATCAGCAGGAACACTGAAGCTTTCTTT
CASSISRNTEAFF
>TRBJ2-5|-|TRBD2|TRBV12-3/TRBV12-4
TGTGCCAGCAGCCAAGCCCAGCTAGCGGGGCCGTTTGGGACCCAGTACTTC
CASSQAQLAGPFGTQYF
>TRBJ2-2|-|-|TRBV7-9
TGTGCCAGCAGCTTCCGCCGGAACACCGGGGAGCTGTTTTTT
CASSFRRNTGELFF
>TRBJ2-7|many|-|TRBV27
TGTGCCAGCAGCTCCTTAACGGGAGACACCTACGAGCAGTACTTC
CASSSLTGDTYEQYF
>TRBJ2-2|few|-|TRBV4-1
TGCGCCAGCAGCCAAGTGGCGAACGGGGAGCTGTTTTTT
CASSQVANGELFF
>TRBJ2-7|few|TRBD1|TRBV29-1
TGCAGCGTTGAAGATTATCCCGGGACAGGAATGTACGAGCAGTACTTC
CSVEDYPGTGMYEQYF
>TRBJ2-7|few|-|TRBV7-2
TGTGCCAGCAGCCGGGGATACGAGCAGTACTTC
CASSRGYEQYF
>TRBJ1-6|few|-|TRBV13
TGTGCCAGCAGCTTAGCCCACGGGGGGCTAGGTGCTTCACCCCTCCACTTT
CASSLAHGGLGASPLHF
>TRBJ2-3|-|-|TRBV6-5
TGTGCCAGCAGTTATCTCGCGGGAGATACGCAGTATTTT
CASSYLAGDTQYF